This T cell receptor beta chain was observed in a study of T cell responses to AZD1222 COVID-19 vaccine. Broader study findings: Repertoire collection took place solely once the T cell response had peaked.

Only in-frame clones appear in the TCRdb table, and some are missing; sequencing was by immunoSEQ multiplex PCR. The sample contains 110,000 or so clones, 86% of which appear only once. Germline V CDR1 and CDR2: MDHEN, SYDVKM. The CDR3 has 19 residues. The germline V and J ends were trimmed by 5 bases and 1 base, with 24 bases remaining between them. On this clone: Its antigen is not known.

The rearrangement links TRBV28 to TRBJ1-5, with D perhaps TRBD1 (6 bases). The receptor was isolated from an adult who received the AZD1222 COVID-19 vaccine. This specimen consisted of peripheral blood, obtained 28 days after the second AZD1222 dose. As DNA, the CDR3 is TGTGCCAGCAGTGCACCGCAGGGGAAAATAAGGTCGAGCAATCAGCCCCAGCATTTT. Translating gives CASSAPQGKIRSSNQPQHF.